The rows below give T cell receptor beta chains drawn from one sample of a study of shared clonotypes between healthy human individuals. The method was immunoSEQ multiplex PCR; TCRdb's version includes in-frame clones alone and lacks a portion of them. The sample includes about 2.4 million clones, 93% seen only once; the top ten take 0.36%. Sequenced material: naive CD4+ T cells from PBMCs. Source of these receptors: a man aged 18 to 30 in good health. Some clones in this sample may be carry-over from other donors' samples. CDR3s include the opening cysteine and the closing phenylalanine or tryptophan. A D gene is named only where the DNA matches it firmly. Some rows have no size entry. The others give once, few or many, or a class for an expanded clone.

CDR3,DNA,D,J,V,size
CASRGYEQYF,TGTGCCAGCAGGGGATACGAGCAGTACTTC,-,TRBJ2-7,TRBV28,-
CASSMARATDTQYF,TGTGCCAGTAGTATGGCCAGAGCAACAGATACGCAGTATTTT,-,TRBJ2-3,TRBV19,-
CASSIITGINYGYTF,TGTGCCAGCAGCATCATAACGGGCATCAACTATGGCTACACCTTC,-,TRBJ1-2,TRBV28,-
CASRYTGNTGELFF,TGTGCCAGCAGGTATACAGGGAACACCGGGGAGCTGTTTTTT,-,TRBJ2-2,TRBV6-5,-
CASSRDGRARNEQFF,TGTGCCAGCAGCAGGGACGGGAGGGCCCGCAATGAGCAGTTCTTC,-,TRBJ2-1,TRBV21-1,-
CASSLAQGTGEQFF,TGTGCCAGCAGCTTAGCGCAGGGGACGGGTGAGCAGTTCTTC,-,TRBJ2-1,TRBV7-6,once
CASSGRRELSGNTIYF,TGTGCCAGCAGCGGCCGCAGGGAGCTCTCTGGAAACACCATATATTTT,-,TRBJ1-3,TRBV5-6,-
CASSLAGGGRSGEQYF,TGTGCCAGCAGCCTAGCGGGAGGAGGAAGGAGTGGCGAGCAGTACTTC,TRBD2,TRBJ2-7,TRBV9,-
CASSVGGLSYEQYF,TGTGCCAGCAGCGTGGGAGGGCTCTCCTACGAGCAGTACTTC,TRBD2,TRBJ2-7,TRBV9,-
CASSLSVGAVYGYTF,TGTGCCAGCAGTTTATCCGTCGGGGCAGTCTATGGCTACACCTTC,-,TRBJ1-2,TRBV27,-
CASSQASNEQFF,TGCGCCAGCAGCCAAGCCTCCAATGAGCAGTTCTTC,-,TRBJ2-1,TRBV5-1,-
CASSQRTGADENTIYF,TGTGCCAGCAGCCAAAGGACAGGTGCCGATGAAAACACCATATATTTT,TRBD1,TRBJ1-3,TRBV6-6,-
CAGSDIATQETQYF,TGTGCCGGTTCAGATATAGCGACACAAGAGACCCAGTACTTC,-,TRBJ2-5,TRBV28,-
CASSHIRGGLEAYNEQFF,TGTGCCAGCAGCCATATTAGGGGTGGACTAGAAGCCTACAATGAGCAGTTCTTC,TRBD2,TRBJ2-1,TRBV7-9,once
CASIMDLNQPQHF,TGTGCCAGCATCATGGACCTCAATCAGCCCCAGCATTTT,-,TRBJ1-5,TRBV28,-
CASSAQAMNTEAFF,TGTGCCAGCAGCGCCCAAGCGATGAACACTGAAGCTTTCTTT,-,TRBJ1-1,TRBV9,-
CASSENRPSYNEQFF,TGTGCCAGCAGTGAGAACAGGCCGTCCTACAATGAGCAGTTCTTC,-,TRBJ2-1,TRBV2,-
CASSVRQASNQPQHF,TGTGCCAGCAGCGTAAGACAAGCCTCCAATCAGCCCCAGCATTTT,-,TRBJ1-5,TRBV4-2,-
CASSSFRGPLVNTEAFF,TGCGCCAGCAGCTCGTTCAGGGGCCCTCTTGTGAACACTGAAGCTTTCTTT,-,TRBJ1-1,TRBV5-1,-
CASSLDPGPTETQYF,TGTGCCAGCAGCTTAGACCCGGGTCCCACGGAGACCCAGTACTTC,-,TRBJ2-5,TRBV7-2,-
CASSLDRPGRAEAFF,TGTGCCAGCAGCTTGGACAGGCCGGGGAGGGCTGAAGCTTTCTTT,-,TRBJ1-1,TRBV5-4,-
CAISEGGGAEAFF,TGTGCCATCAGTGAAGGGGGAGGCGCTGAAGCTTTCTTT,-,TRBJ1-1,TRBV10-3,-
CASSESGVAYEQYF,TGTGCCAGCAGTGAATCAGGGGTCGCCTACGAGCAGTACTTC,-,TRBJ2-7,TRBV2,-
CASKGTGGKSYEQYF,TGTGCCAGCAAGGGGACAGGGGGAAAGAGCTACGAGCAGTACTTC,-,TRBJ2-7,TRBV21-1,-
CASSTRTGVANTEAFF,TGTGCCAGCAGCACCCGGACAGGGGTTGCCAACACTGAAGCTTTCTTT,TRBD1,TRBJ1-1,TRBV9,-
CASSLGTRAFPPYNEQFF,TGTGCCAGCAGTTTAGGAACCCGGGCTTTCCCCCCATACAATGAGCAGTTCTTC,-,TRBJ2-1,TRBV9,once
CASSRIPETQYF,TGTGCCAGCAGCCGCATCCCAGAGACCCAGTACTTC,-,TRBJ2-5,TRBV7-2,-
CASRGTGKVYEQYF,TGTGCCAGCAGGGGGACAGGGAAGGTTTACGAGCAGTACTTC,TRBD1,TRBJ2-7,TRBV18,-
CASSLTAAYNEQFF,TGCGCCAGCAGCTTGACAGCAGCATACAATGAGCAGTTCTTC,-,TRBJ2-1,TRBV5-1,-
CASSFRYGYTF,TGTGCCAGCAGCTTTCGCTATGGCTACACCTTC,-,TRBJ1-2,TRBV5-8,few
CASSSRQPYEQYF,TGTGCCAGCTCATCAAGACAGCCCTACGAGCAGTACTTC,-,TRBJ2-7,TRBV18,-
CASSLAVSYNEQFF,TGCGCCAGCAGCTTGGCGGTCTCCTACAATGAGCAGTTCTTC,-,TRBJ2-1,TRBV5-1,-
CASSGQGVASYEQYF,TGTGCCAGCAGTGGGCAGGGGGTGGCATCCTACGAGCAGTACTTC,TRBD1,TRBJ2-7,TRBV28,-
CASSPGGGAIAKNIQYF,TGTGCCAGCTCACCGGGGGGAGGGGCGATCGCCAAAAACATTCAGTACTTC,TRBD2,TRBJ2-4,TRBV18,-
CASSPRTGTEQYF,TGTGCCAGCAGCCCGAGGACAGGGACCGAGCAGTACTTC,TRBD1,TRBJ2-7,TRBV7-9,-
CASSPFRQGAAAGNTIYF,TGTGCCAGCTCACCATTCAGACAGGGGGCGGCAGCTGGAAACACCATATATTTT,TRBD1,TRBJ1-3,TRBV18,-
CASSFSTNTEAFF,TGCGCCAGCAGCTTTTCCACGAACACTGAAGCTTTCTTT,-,TRBJ1-1,TRBV5-1,-
CASGAQGRNTGELFF,TGTGCCAGCGGCGCCCAAGGGAGGAACACCGGGGAGCTGTTTTTT,-,TRBJ2-2,TRBV6-4,-
CAIRNSTGNSPLHF,TGTGCCATCAGAAACTCGACAGGGAATTCACCCCTCCACTTT,TRBD1,TRBJ1-6,TRBV10-3,-
CASSFTSGQETQYF,TGTGCCAGCAGCTTCACTAGCGGGCAAGAGACCCAGTACTTC,TRBD2,TRBJ2-5,TRBV5-6,-
CASSPWTGNSGNTIYF,TGCGCCAGCAGCCCGTGGACAGGGAACTCTGGAAACACCATATATTTT,TRBD1,TRBJ1-3,TRBV5-1,-
CASSVSRDRPSSYEQYF,TGTGCCAGCAGCGTTTCGCGGGATAGGCCAAGCTCCTACGAGCAGTACTTC,-,TRBJ2-7,TRBV2,-
CASSPPQGPETQYF,TGTGCCAGCAGCCCACCCCAGGGGCCAGAGACCCAGTACTTC,-,TRBJ2-5,TRBV11-2,-
CASSPRWGPGSYNYGYTF,TGCGCCAGCAGCCCGCGATGGGGGCCAGGCTCCTATAACTATGGCTACACCTTC,-,TRBJ1-2,TRBV5-1,-
CASTHRETGELFF,TGCGCCAGCACCCACAGGGAGACCGGGGAGCTGTTTTTT,-,TRBJ2-2,TRBV5-1,-
CASRTGLVPRNEQFF,TGTGCCAGCAGGACGGGACTAGTCCCACGCAATGAGCAGTTCTTC,TRBD2,TRBJ2-1,TRBV27,-